Shown below are 16 T cell receptor beta chains from a single sample sequenced in a study of shared clonotypes between healthy human individuals. Produced via immunoSEQ multiplex PCR; TCRdb's table is partial and in-frame only. The sample includes fewer than 2.5 million clones, 93% of them seen just once. The sequenced sample was naive CD4+ T cells from PBMCs. Subset indicated: CD45RA+ positively selected. The receptors here all came from a man between 18 and 35 years old in good health. Some clones in this sample may be carry-over from other donors' samples.

Concerning this clone: The same CDR3 also results from other DNA sequences found in this sample. This chain uses TRBV6-6 with TRBJ2-5; D is uncertain. Germline loops: CDR1 MNHNY, CDR2 SVGAGI (reference sequence). V lost 2 bases and J 3 bases, leaving 4 bases between the germline ends. This CDR3 comprises 12 residues. The CDR3 DNA reads as TGTGCCAGCAGTTACGGCAAAGAGACCCAGTACTTC. Encoded protein: CASSYGKETQYF.

The V and J genes are TRBV2 and TRBJ2-7; no firm D call. Germline V CDR1 and CDR2: SNHLY, FYNNEI. The CDR3 loop spans 14 amino acids. V lost 6 bases, J lost 3 bases, and 15 bases lay in between. The CDR3 loop reads CASRIDRLNYEQYF. The CDR3 DNA follows: TGTGCCAGCAGGATCGACCGGCTAAACTACGAGCAGTACTTC.

The J gene is TRBJ1-5, the V gene TRBV7-6; D is possibly TRBD1 (5 bases). The V and J ends lost 3 bases and 7 bases respectively, with 10 bases between them. This CDR3 has 13 residues. The germline V gene has CDR1 SGHVS and CDR2 FNYEAQ. CDR3 DNA sequence: TGTGCCAGCAGCTTGGACAATCGCCAGCCCCAGCATTTT. As protein: CASSLDNRQPQHF.

For this clone: Other DNA sequences in the same sample also yield this CDR3. The CDR3: CAWSSRETQYF. For the CDR3, the DNA is TGTGCCTGGAGTTCGCGGGAGACCCAGTACTTC. The rearrangement joins TRBV30 to TRBJ2-5; D is undetermined. The germline V gene encodes CDR1 GTSNPN and CDR2 SVGIG (reference sequence). V was pared by 2 bases and J by 5 bases, with 6 bases between. The CDR3 extends over 11 amino acids.

The chain is built from TRBV19 and TRBJ1-2; 7 nucleotides agree with TRBD1. Germline V gene sequence: CDR1 LNHDA, CDR2 SQIVND (reference sequence). J gave up 7 bases and V 3 bases, and 8 bases lay outside the gene matches. The CDR3 extends over 14 amino acids. The CDR3 is CASSIKTGNSGYTF. In DNA form, the CDR3 reads TGTGCCAGTAGTATCAAGACAGGGAATTCTGGCTACACCTTC.

The CDR3 region has the DNA TGCAGCGTTGAAAGGCAGGGCGGCACTGAAGCTTTCTTT. Its translation is CSVERQGGTEAFF. The chain has TRBV29-1 and TRBJ1-1; TRBD1 is a possible D gene (5 bases). CDR3 length equals 13 residues. Germline lookup yields CDR1 SQVTM and CDR2 ANQGSEA. Trimming stripped 2 bases from V and 4 bases from J, with 11 bases between.

This chain uses TRBV28 with TRBJ2-3; no clear D gene. This CDR3 contains 13 residues. The germline V gene encodes CDR1 MDHEN and CDR2 SYDVKM. Trimming took off 5 bases at V and 8 bases at J, with 14 bases between the two ends. The CDR3 is CASSHPERGTQYF. The CDR3 DNA is TGTGCCAGCAGTCACCCGGAAAGAGGTACGCAGTATTTT.

The chain employs TRBV28 and TRBJ2-1, with D perhaps matching TRBD1 (6 bases). V shed 6 bases and J shed 1 base, with 25 bases lying between them. From germline, CDR1 is MDHEN and CDR2 SYDVKM. The CDR3 totals 19 residues. In DNA, the CDR3 is TGTGCCAGCAGCCCCGTCCCGGGACACAGTAGGACGTCCTACAATGAGCAGTTCTTC. Its protein is CASSPVPGHSRTSYNEQFF.

CDR3 nucleotides: TGTGCCAGCAGCTCCCCTCGCGGCGGTACTAGCGGGGCCAACGTCCTGACTTTC. This translates into CASSSPRGGTSGANVLTF. The gene calls are TRBV7-2 and TRBJ2-6; tentative D call: TRBD2 (6 bases). Trimming cost V 4 bases and J 4 bases, with 20 bases left between them. The germline V gene has CDR1 SGHTA and CDR2 FQGNSA. The CDR3 is 18 amino acids. Combining the CDR3 with reference TRBV7-2 and TRBJ2-6 gives the whole variable domain GAGVSQSPSNKVTEKGKDVELRCDPISGHTALYWYRQSLGQGLEFLIYFQGNSAPDKSGLPSDRFSAERTGGSVSTLTIQRTQQEDSAVYLCASSSPRGGTSGANVLTFGAGSRLTVL.

The J gene is TRBJ1-2, the V gene TRBV29-1, with D perhaps TRBD1 (6 bases). Germline V gives CDR1 SQVTM, CDR2 ANQGSEA. The ends were cut back, 5 bases at V and 3 bases at J, with 13 bases in the middle. The CDR3 has 13 amino acids. The CDR3, as DNA: TGCAGCGTTTCAACAGGGCTTGACTATGGCTACACCTTC. Translating it yields CSVSTGLDYGYTF.

The chain has TRBV28 and TRBJ2-7; 9 nucleotides agree with TRBD1. V lost 5 bases and J lost 7; bases outside the gene matches: 9. The V gene's germline CDR1 is MDHEN and CDR2 SYDVKM. This CDR3 contains 14 residues. The CDR3 here is CASSLNRGLGEQYF. CDR3 DNA: TGTGCCAGCAGTCTTAACAGGGGGCTGGGGGAGCAGTACTTC.

This chain uses TRBV20-1 with TRBJ2-7; D uncertain. The CDR3 covers 11 residues. Looked up from germline, CDR1 is DFQATT and CDR2 is SNEGSKA (reference sequence). The CDR3 spells CSTPRSYEQYF. The CDR3 DNA follows: TGCTCCACACCTCGCTCCTACGAGCAGTACTTC.

The chain uses TRBV7-2 and TRBJ1-1, with D unresolved. Trimming took 1 base from V and 0 from J, leaving 9 bases between them. The length of the CDR3 is 15 residues. Germline assignment: CDR1 SGHTA and CDR2 FQGNSA. In DNA form, the CDR3 reads TGTGCCAGCAGCTTAGACAAAAACATGAACACTGAAGCTTTCTTT. It codes for CASSLDKNMNTEAFF.

This clone was detected only once. The chain couples TRBV7-9 to TRBJ1-2; D is undetermined. CDR1 and CDR2 (germline): SEHNR, FQNEAQ (reference sequence). Trimming pared 7 bases from V and 5 bases from J, leaving 17 bases between. This CDR3 is 14 amino acids long. The CDR3: CASNPEGEWYGYTF. CDR3 in DNA: TGTGCCAGCAACCCCGAGGGCGAGTGGTATGGCTACACCTTC.

Note on this clone: The sample carries other DNA sequences with the same CDR3. V and J are TRBV11-3 and TRBJ2-3, with 7 bases matching TRBD1. This CDR3 spans 15 amino acids. CDR1 is SGHNT, CDR2 YENEEA, per germline. The J segment lost 0 bases and the V segment lost 3 bases, leaving 3 bases of the junction unmatched. The CDR3 DNA reads as TGTGCCAGCAGCTTGGGACAGCTTAGCACAGATACGCAGTATTTT. This sequence encodes CASSLGQLSTDTQYF. The full variable domain, its missing parts supplied by reference TRBV11-3 and TRBJ2-3, is EAGVVQSPRYKIIEKKQPVAFWCNPISGHNTLYWYLQNLGQGPELLIRYENEEAVDDSQLPKDRFSAERLKGVDSTLKIQPAELGDSAVYLCASSLGQLSTDTQYFGPGTRLTVL.

The V and J genes are TRBV7-8 and TRBJ1-1; D is uncertain. In germline, CDR1 is SGHVS, CDR2 FQNEAQ. The CDR3 is 11 residues long. Trimming pared 7 bases from V and 3 bases from J, leaving 6 bases between. This CDR3 reads CASTSDTEAFF. CDR3 nucleotide sequence: TGTGCCAGCACCTCAGACACTGAAGCTTTCTTT.